The next 8 T cell receptor beta chains were all read from a single sample in a study of cytomegalovirus exposure and HLA in healthy donors. The PCR had 60 Vbeta and 13 Jbeta primers. Generated by immunoSEQ multiplex PCR, the TCRdb table keeps only in-frame clones and is missing some. Altogether some 140,000 clones are present, over 70% being singletons, with the ten largest covering 3% to 3.5%. Sequencing input: PBMCs. These receptors originate from a man between 35 and 55 years old in good health and CMV-seronegative.

The chain is built from TRBV2 and TRBJ2-7; D ambiguous. The CDR3 is made up of 12 amino acids. With 4 bases removed from V and 7 bases from J, the gap between germline ends came to 11 bases. Germline CDR1 and CDR2: SNHLY and FYNNEI. The CDR3 spells CASSVGPGEQYF. The CDR3 region has the DNA TGTGCCAGCAGTGTGGGTCCGGGTGAGCAGTACTTC.

This chain links TRBV18 with TRBJ1-1, with a weak D call TRBD1 (6 bases). V shed 3 bases and J shed 0 bases, with 8 bases lying between them. CDR1 and CDR2 from the germline V gene are KGHSH and LQKENI. CDR3 length: 14 residues. CDR3 coding DNA: TGTGCCAGCTCACCGACAGGAATGAACACTGAAGCTTTCTTT. Its translation is CASSPTGMNTEAFF.

The chain links TRBV27 to TRBJ2-7; TRBD2 matches 8 bases. Germline V gives CDR1 MNHEY, CDR2 SMNVEV (reference sequence). CDR3 length: 16 amino acids. With V trimmed by 2 bases and J by 1 base, 7 bases remained unmatched. The CDR3 loop is CASSLRGGRNSYEQYF. For the CDR3, the DNA is TGTGCCAGCAGTTTAAGGGGCGGGAGGAATTCCTACGAGCAGTACTTC.

This sequence joins TRBV9 and TRBJ1-6; D not certain. The V end lost 0 bases, the J end lost 0 bases, and 10 bases lay between the germline ends. The CDR3 contains 17 residues. In germline, CDR1 is SGDLS, CDR2 YYNGEE. CDR3 sequence (DNA): TGTGCCAGCAGCGTAGGCGGGCAGAGCTCCTATAATTCACCCCTCCACTTT. Translated: CASSVGGQSSYNSPLHF.

The chain carries TRBV6-5 and TRBJ2-7; 7 nucleotides match TRBD1. This CDR3 contains 14 residues. J was trimmed by 0 bases and V by 6 bases; bases with no gene match: 5. CDR1 is MNHEY and CDR2 is SVGAGI in the germline V gene. CDR3 in amino acids: CASRPGTDSYEQYF. In nucleotides, the CDR3 is TGTGCCAGCAGGCCCGGGACAGACTCCTACGAGCAGTACTTC.

This clone showed up just once. The chain employs TRBV5-8 and TRBJ2-3; D gene uncertain. V dropped 4 bases and J dropped 2 bases, with 17 bases sitting between them. Per the germline V gene, CDR1 is SGHTS and CDR2 is YDEGEE. The CDR3 has 16 amino acids. The CDR3 is CASSTATSIDTDTQYF. Written as DNA, the CDR3 is TGTGCCAGCAGCACCGCTACGAGTATTGACACAGATACGCAGTATTTT.

The rearrangement joins TRBV6-5 to TRBJ1-5; D is undetermined. The V and J ends lost 2 bases and 2 bases respectively, with 10 bases between them. CDR1 and CDR2 (germline): MNHEY, SVGAGI. CDR3 length: 15 amino acids. CDR3 protein: CASSYTGVGNQPQHF. The CDR3 DNA reads as TGTGCCAGCAGTTACACGGGTGTCGGCAATCAGCCCCAGCATTTT.

This chain joins TRBV9 and TRBJ2-2; D is perhaps TRBD2 (6 bases). The CDR3 extends over 16 amino acids. Between the trimmed V and J ends, which lost 0 bases and 2 bases, there was a span of 11 bases. Germline V lookup: CDR1 SGDLS, CDR2 YYNGEE. The CDR3 region has the DNA TGTGCCAGCAGCGTAGGTTCCGGACTAAACACCGGGGAGCTGTTTTTT. As protein: CASSVGSGLNTGELFF.